This record covers a single T cell receptor (beta chain). Antigen unknown. This sample stems from a study of T cells after yellow fever vaccination. Study observations and caveats: It was a small share of clonotypes that appeared in both CD4 and CD8 compartments.

TCRdb passed the 5' RACE reads through MiXCR, listing each CDR3 protein once. The sample contains 450,000 to 600,000 distinct CDR3 sequences, around an eighth of which appear only once. Trimming cost V 7 bases and J 1 base; bases outside gene matches: 9. This CDR3 contains 15 residues. From germline, CDR1 is MNHNS and CDR2 SASEGT. The sample was PBMCs, taken on the day of the yellow fever booster vaccination. The chain uses TRBV6-1 and TRBJ1-2; 7 bases fit TRBD1. This TCR derives from a man between 25 and 39 years old who received the YFV17D yellow fever vaccine. The chain's CDR3 is CASILGTANNYGYTF. In nucleotides, the CDR3 is TGTGCCAGCATCCTCGGGACAGCGAATAACTATGGCTACACCTTC.